Reported below is one T cell receptor beta chain. What it binds is unknown. This sample was included in a study of cytomegalovirus exposure and HLA in healthy donors. About the research overall: In a previous analysis, some 110 million unique TCR beta sequences were found from 170 million or so T cells.

Study results and caveats: Sequencing likely generated an artifact that appeared as a cluster of highly shared sequence variants. Within a later analysis, the majority of CMV-associated TCR beta chains appeared HLA-restricted.

The germline V gene encodes CDR1 MNHEY and CDR2 SMNVEV (reference sequence). This CDR3 region has 13 residues. With 5 bases removed from V and 8 bases from J, the gap between germline ends came to 15 bases. The PCR contained 60 Vbeta and 13 Jbeta primers. Only in-frame clones appear in the TCRdb table, and some are missing; sequencing was by immunoSEQ multiplex PCR. Of 100,000 to 150,000 clones detected, roughly 72% appear once; the ten largest clones hold roughly 1.8%. The sequencing sample was made of PBMCs. This sequence was found in a woman aged 45-59 years in good health and CMV-seronegative. The chain recombines TRBV27 with TRBJ1-1, with D tentatively TRBD1 (5 bases). The CDR3 nucleotides are TGTGCCAGCAGTGGATCAGGGTGGATCGAAGCTTTCTTT. Its protein product is CASSGSGWIEAFF.